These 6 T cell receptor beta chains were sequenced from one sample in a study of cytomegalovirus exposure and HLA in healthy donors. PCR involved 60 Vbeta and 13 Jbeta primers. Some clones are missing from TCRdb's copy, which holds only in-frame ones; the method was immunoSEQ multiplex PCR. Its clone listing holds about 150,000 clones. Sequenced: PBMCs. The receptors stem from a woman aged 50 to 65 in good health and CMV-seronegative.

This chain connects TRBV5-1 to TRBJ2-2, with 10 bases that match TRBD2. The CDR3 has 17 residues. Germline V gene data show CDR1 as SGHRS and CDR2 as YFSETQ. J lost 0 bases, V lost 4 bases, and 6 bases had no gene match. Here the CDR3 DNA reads TGCGCCAGCAGCATAGGGACTAGCGTATCGAACACCGGGGAGCTGTTTTTT. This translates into CASSIGTSVSNTGELFF.

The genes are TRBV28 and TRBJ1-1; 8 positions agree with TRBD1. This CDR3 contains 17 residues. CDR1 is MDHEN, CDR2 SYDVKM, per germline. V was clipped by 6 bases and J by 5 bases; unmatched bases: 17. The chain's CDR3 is CASSTKVAGGLRTEAFF. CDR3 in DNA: TGTGCCAGCAGCACCAAAGTGGCAGGGGGCTTGAGAACTGAAGCTTTCTTT.

CDR3 in DNA: TGCGCCAGCAGCTGGGCGACTAGCGGAGATGAGCAGTTCTTC. This translates into CASSWATSGDEQFF. The V and J genes are TRBV5-1 and TRBJ2-1; 9 positions match TRBD2. The CDR3 spans 14 residues. The V segment lost 3 bases and the J segment 8 bases; nucleotides outside the gene matches: 6. CDR1 SGHRS and CDR2 YFSETQ come from the germline V gene.

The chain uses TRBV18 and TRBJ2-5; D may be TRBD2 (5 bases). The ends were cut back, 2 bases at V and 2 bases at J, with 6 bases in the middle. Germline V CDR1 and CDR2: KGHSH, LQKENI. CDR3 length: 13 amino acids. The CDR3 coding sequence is TGTGCCAGCTCACCAACGGGACAAGAGACCCAGTACTTC. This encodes CASSPTGQETQYF.

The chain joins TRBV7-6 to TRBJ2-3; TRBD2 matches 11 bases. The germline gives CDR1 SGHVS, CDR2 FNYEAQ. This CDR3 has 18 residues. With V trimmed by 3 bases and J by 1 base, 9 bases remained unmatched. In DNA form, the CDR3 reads TGTGCCAGCAGCTTTTTCCTGACTAGCGGGGCCGGCACAGATACGCAGTATTTT. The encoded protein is CASSFFLTSGAGTDTQYF. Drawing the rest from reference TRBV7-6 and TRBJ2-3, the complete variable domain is GAGVSQSPRYKVTKRGQDVALRCDPISGHVSLYWYRQALGQGPEFLTYFNYEAQQDKSGLPNDRFSAERPEGSISTLTIQRTEQRDSAMYRCASSFFLTSGAGTDTQYFGPGTRLTVL.

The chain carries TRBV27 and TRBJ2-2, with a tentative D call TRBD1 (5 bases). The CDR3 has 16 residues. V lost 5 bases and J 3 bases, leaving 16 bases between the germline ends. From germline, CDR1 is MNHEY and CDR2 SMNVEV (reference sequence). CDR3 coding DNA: TGTGCCAGCAGTCGCTATCAGGGTCCGGACACCGGGGAGCTGTTTTTT. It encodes CASSRYQGPDTGELFF.